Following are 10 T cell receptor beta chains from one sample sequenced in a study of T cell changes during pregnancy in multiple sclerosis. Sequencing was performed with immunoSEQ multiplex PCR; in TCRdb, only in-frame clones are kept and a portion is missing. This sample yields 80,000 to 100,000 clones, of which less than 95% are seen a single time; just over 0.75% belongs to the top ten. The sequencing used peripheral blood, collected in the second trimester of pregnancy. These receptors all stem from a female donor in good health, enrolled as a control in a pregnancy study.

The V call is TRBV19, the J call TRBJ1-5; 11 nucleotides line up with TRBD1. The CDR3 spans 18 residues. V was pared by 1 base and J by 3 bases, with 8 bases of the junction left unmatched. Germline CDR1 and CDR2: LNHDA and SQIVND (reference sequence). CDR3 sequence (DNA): TGTGCCAGTAGTATAGCGGGACAGGGGGTGACCTCCAATCAGCCCCAGCATTTT. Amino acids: CASSIAGQGVTSNQPQHF.

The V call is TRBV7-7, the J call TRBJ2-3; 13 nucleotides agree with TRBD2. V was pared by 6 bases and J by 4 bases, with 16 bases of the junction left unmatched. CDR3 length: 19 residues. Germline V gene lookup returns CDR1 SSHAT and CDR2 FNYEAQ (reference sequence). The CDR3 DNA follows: TGTGCCAGCAGTCTCAACCCAACGACTAGCGGGGGGAGGTCAGATACGCAGTATTTT. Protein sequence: CASSLNPTTSGGRSDTQYF.

CDR3 coding DNA: TGTGCCAGCAGCGTGACGACTACCTCTCTAGATACGCAGTATTTT. Translated, it gives CASSVTTTSLDTQYF. The chain links TRBV5-6 to TRBJ2-3, with D possibly TRBD2 on 5 matching bases. CDR1 and CDR2 (germline): SGHDT, YYEEEE. The V gene lost 4 bases and the J gene lost 5 bases, with 17 bases spanning the gap. The CDR3 is made up of 15 amino acids.

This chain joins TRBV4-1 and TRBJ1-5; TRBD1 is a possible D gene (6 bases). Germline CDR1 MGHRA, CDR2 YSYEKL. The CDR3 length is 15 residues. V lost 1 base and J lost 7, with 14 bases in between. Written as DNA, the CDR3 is TGCGCCAGCAGCCAAGTGAGGGCAGGGGACCAGCCCCAGCATTTT. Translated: CASSQVRAGDQPQHF.

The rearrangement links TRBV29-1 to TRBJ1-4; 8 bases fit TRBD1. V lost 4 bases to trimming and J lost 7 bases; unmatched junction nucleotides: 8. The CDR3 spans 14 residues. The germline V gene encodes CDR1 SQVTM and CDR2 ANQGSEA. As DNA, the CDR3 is TGCAGCGTTGTAGTGGCAGGGGGCCCTGAAAAACTGTTTTTT. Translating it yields CSVVVAGGPEKLFF.

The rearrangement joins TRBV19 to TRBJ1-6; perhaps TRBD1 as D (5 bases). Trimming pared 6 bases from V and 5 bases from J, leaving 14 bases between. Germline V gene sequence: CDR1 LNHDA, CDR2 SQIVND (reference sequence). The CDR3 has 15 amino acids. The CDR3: CASRNLLRDNSPLHF. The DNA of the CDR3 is TGTGCCAGTAGAAACCTTCTCAGGGATAATTCACCCCTCCACTTT.

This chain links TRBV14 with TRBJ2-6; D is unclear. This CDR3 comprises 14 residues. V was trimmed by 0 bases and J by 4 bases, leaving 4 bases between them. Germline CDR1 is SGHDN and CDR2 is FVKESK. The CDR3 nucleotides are TGTGCCAGCAGCCAAGACCTCGGGGCCAACGTCCTGACTTTC. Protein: CASSQDLGANVLTF.

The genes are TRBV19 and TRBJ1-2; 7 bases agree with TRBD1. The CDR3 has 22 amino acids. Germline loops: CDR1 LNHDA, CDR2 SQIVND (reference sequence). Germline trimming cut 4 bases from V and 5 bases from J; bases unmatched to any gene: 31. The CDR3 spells CASSSPFGVPGGRRPTKYGYTF. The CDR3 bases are TGTGCCAGTAGTAGCCCCTTCGGCGTCCCAGGGGGGAGAAGACCAACAAAATATGGCTACACCTTC.

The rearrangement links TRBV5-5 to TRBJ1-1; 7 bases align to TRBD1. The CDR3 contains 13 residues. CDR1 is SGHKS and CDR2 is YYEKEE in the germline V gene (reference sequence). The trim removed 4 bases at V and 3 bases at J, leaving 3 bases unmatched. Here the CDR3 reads CASSPRGDTEAFF. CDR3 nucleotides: TGTGCCAGCAGCCCCAGGGGGGACACTGAAGCTTTCTTT.

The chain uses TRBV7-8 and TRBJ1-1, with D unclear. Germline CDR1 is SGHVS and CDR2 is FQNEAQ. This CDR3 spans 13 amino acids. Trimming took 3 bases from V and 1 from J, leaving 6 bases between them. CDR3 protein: CASSFGGNTEAFF. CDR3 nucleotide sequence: TGTGCCAGCAGCTTCGGTGGGAACACTGAAGCTTTCTTT.